The 19 T cell receptor beta chains in this list originate from one sample, sequenced in a study of human T cells and chemical hapten exposure. TCRdb independently ran MiXCR on the RACE reads; one entry per CDR3 protein. This sample has approximately 84,000 distinct CDR3 sequences, with about 8.6% found just once. Time point defined: healthy volunteer bleed at 6 weeks. Sequencing started from total RNA isolated from unfractionated whole blood. The sequenced sample was whole blood. The receptor set was obtained from a male donor in good health. Some clones in this sample may be carry-over from other donors' samples.

The rearrangement uses TRBV7-9 and TRBJ1-5; a possible D gene is TRBD1 (6 bases). Trimming shortened V by 5 bases and J by 9 bases, and 14 bases separated the two germline ends. The CDR3 length is 13 residues. Germline V gene lookup returns CDR1 SEHNR and CDR2 FQNEAQ (reference sequence). The CDR3 DNA sequence: TGTGCCAGCAGCCCCGGTGGGGGGCCGCCCCAGCATTTT. Translated: CASSPGGGPPQHF.

This clonotype was found many times. The rearrangement joins TRBV5-1 to TRBJ2-7, with no clear D. From germline, CDR1 is SGHRS and CDR2 YFSETQ. This CDR3 has 12 residues. Trimming removed 4 bases from V and 0 bases from J, with 5 bases in between. The CDR3 here is CASSLYSYEQYF. CDR3 DNA sequence: TGCGCCAGCAGCCTTTACTCCTACGAGCAGTACTTC.

This clonotype was found a few times. This chain uses TRBV3-1 with TRBJ2-3; D may be TRBD2 (5 bases). CDR1 and CDR2 (germline): LGHDT, YNNKEL (reference sequence). With 4 bases removed from V and 3 bases from J, the gap between germline ends came to 14 bases. The CDR3 covers 15 residues. The CDR3, as DNA: TGTGCCAGCAGCCCCCGCGTGCGCGGGACAGATACGCAGTATTTT. Its protein is CASSPRVRGTDTQYF.

DNA for the CDR3: TGCGCCAGCAGCTTGGCCAGAAGCACAGATACGCAGTATTTT. Translating it yields CASSLARSTDTQYF. The rearrangement uses TRBV5-1 and TRBJ2-3; no firm D call. V dropped 0 bases and J dropped 0 bases, with 5 bases sitting between them. The germline V gene encodes CDR1 SGHRS and CDR2 YFSETQ. The CDR3 length is 14 residues.

The chain carries TRBV5-6 and TRBJ1-1; no clear D. Germline CDR1 SGHDT, CDR2 YYEEEE. The length of the CDR3 is 15 residues. Trimming stripped 1 base from V and 3 bases from J, with 13 bases between. In DNA form, the CDR3 reads TGTGCCAGCAGCTTGTGGTGGACGTGGGACACTGAAGCTTTCTTT. This translates into CASSLWWTWDTEAFF.

This clonotype occurred many times. The chain uses TRBV3-1 and TRBJ1-1; D may be TRBD1 (6 bases). Trimming pared 0 bases from V and 5 bases from J, leaving 19 bases between. This CDR3 is 17 amino acids long. Germline V gene sequence: CDR1 LGHDT, CDR2 YNNKEL (reference sequence). The CDR3 loop reads CASSQETGIVGGTEAFF. DNA of the CDR3: TGTGCCAGCAGCCAAGAAACAGGGATTGTAGGTGGGACTGAAGCTTTCTTT.

This clonotype has a count of ten or more. The chain carries TRBV12-3 or TRBV12-4 and TRBJ2-1, with D unclear. Between the trimmed V and J ends, which lost 5 bases and 5 bases, there was a span of 7 bases. The CDR3 runs to 12 residues. Here the CDR3 DNA reads TGTGCCAGCAGTGCTACCAACAATGAGCAGTTCTTC. Its translation: CASSATNNEQFF.

This clonotype was counted at least ten times. The chain combines TRBV25-1 with TRBJ2-4; tentative D call: TRBD2 (6 bases). V lost 2 bases and J lost 2, with 13 bases in between. CDR3 length: 16 residues. From germline, CDR1 is MGHDK and CDR2 SYGVNS. The CDR3 reads CASSETGGPSKNIQYF. CDR3 bases: TGTGCCAGCAGTGAAACCGGGGGTCCCTCCAAAAACATTCAGTACTTC.

This clonotype was observed many times. This sequence joins TRBV7-2 and TRBJ1-5; the D gene is possibly TRBD1 (6 bases). From germline, CDR1 is SGHTA and CDR2 FQGNSA. The CDR3 runs to 14 residues. The V end lost 2 bases, the J end lost 1 base, and 6 bases lay between the germline ends. For the CDR3, the DNA is TGTGCCAGCAGCTTACAGGGGAGCAATCAGCCCCAGCATTTT. Its translation is CASSLQGSNQPQHF.

The CDR3 loop reads CSVEDLTDTQYF. The CDR3, as DNA: TGCAGCGTTGAAGATCTGACAGATACGCAGTATTTT. The gene calls are TRBV29-1 and TRBJ2-3; no firm D call. The germline V gene encodes CDR1 SQVTM and CDR2 ANQGSEA. The CDR3 is made up of 12 amino acids. Trimming took 0 bases from V and 3 from J, leaving 4 bases between them.

This clonotype has ten or more counts. The chain recombines TRBV24-1 with TRBJ2-7; D is uncertain. V was trimmed by 4 bases and J by 2 bases, leaving 11 bases between them. The CDR3 has 14 amino acids. Looked up from germline, CDR1 is KGHDR and CDR2 is SFDVKD. The CDR3 here is CATSEPYKPYEQYF. In DNA form, the CDR3 reads TGTGCCACCAGTGAGCCGTACAAACCCTACGAGCAGTACTTC.

This clonotype has a handful of counts. The chain joins TRBV7-9 to TRBJ1-5; D remains unclear. The germline gives CDR1 SEHNR, CDR2 FQNEAQ (reference sequence). CDR3 length equals 13 residues. V was clipped by 1 base and J by 4 bases, with 5 bases between them. CDR3 DNA sequence: TGTGCCAGCAGCTTAGAGCCGAATCAGCCCCAGCATTTT. This encodes CASSLEPNQPQHF.

The V gene is TRBV6-5, the J gene TRBJ1-1; maybe TRBD1 (5 bases). This CDR3 has 15 amino acids. Trimming stripped 0 bases from V and 3 bases from J, with 11 bases between. Germline V gene data show CDR1 as MNHEY and CDR2 as SVGAGI. The CDR3 nucleotides are TGTGCCAGCAGTTACTCTCACGGGGGACACACTGAAGCTTTCTTT. This encodes CASSYSHGGHTEAFF.

The gene calls are TRBV4-2 and TRBJ2-5; TRBD1 aligns across 9 bases. CDR1 is LGHNA and CDR2 is YNFKEQ in the germline V gene. The junction had 12 bases not matched to a gene; V was cut back by 1 base and J by 6 bases. This CDR3 is built from 17 residues. CDR3 residues: CASSQVLAGTGSKTQYF. The CDR3 coding sequence is TGTGCCAGCAGCCAAGTTTTGGCGGGGACAGGGTCGAAGACCCAGTACTTC.

This clonotype was picked up a small number of times. The chain has TRBV11-1 and TRBJ2-3, with D uncertain. Trimming shortened V by 2 bases and J by 4 bases, and 1 base separated the two germline ends. This CDR3 is built from 11 residues. Germline V lookup: CDR1 SGHAT, CDR2 FQDESV (reference sequence). For the CDR3, the DNA is TGTGCCAGCAGCTTACCAGATACGCAGTATTTT. Encoded protein: CASSLPDTQYF.

This clonotype has just a few counts. The chain combines TRBV27 with TRBJ2-7, with 10 bases matching TRBD2. The CDR3 loop spans 16 amino acids. CDR1 is MNHEY and CDR2 is SMNVEV in the germline V gene (reference sequence). After removal of 2 bases from V and 2 bases from J, the junction contained 6 bases not matched to a gene. The CDR3 DNA reads TGTGCCAGCAGTTTAAAGACTAGCGGGCTTCCCTACGAGCAGTACTTC. Protein sequence: CASSLKTSGLPYEQYF.

This clonotype appeared many times. This chain links TRBV7-9 with TRBJ1-1; D not resolved. The CDR3 covers 13 residues. With 1 base removed from V and 9 bases from J, the gap between germline ends came to 12 bases. Germline V lookup: CDR1 SEHNR, CDR2 FQNEAQ (reference sequence). CDR3 loop: CASSLEKRDKAFF. The CDR3 nucleotides are TGTGCCAGCAGCTTAGAGAAAAGGGATAAAGCTTTCTTT. Full variable domain (remainder filled in from reference TRBV7-9 and TRBJ1-1): DTGVSQNPRHKITKRGQNVTFRCDPISEHNRLYWYRQTLGQGPEFLTYFQNEAQLEKSRLLSDRFSAERPKGSFSTLEIQRTEQGDSAMYLCASSLEKRDKAFFGQGTRLTVV.

The table lists this clonotype with a few counts. The CDR3 sequence: CASSDYNEQFF. CDR3 in DNA: TGTGCCAGCAGTGACTATAATGAGCAGTTCTTC. The chain couples TRBV12-3 or TRBV12-4 to TRBJ2-1; D is perhaps TRBD2 (5 bases). There are 11 residues in the CDR3. The V and J ends lost 5 bases and 7 bases respectively, with 6 bases between them.

This clonotype was detected only a few times. J is TRBJ1-2 and V is TRBV10-3; no definite D call. The CDR3 is 12 amino acids. From germline, CDR1 is ENHRY and CDR2 SYGVKD. V was clipped by 8 bases and J by 4 bases, with 11 bases between them. CDR3 DNA sequence: TGTGCCATCGGTCTAAAGGTCTATGGCTACACCTTC. This gives the protein CAIGLKVYGYTF.